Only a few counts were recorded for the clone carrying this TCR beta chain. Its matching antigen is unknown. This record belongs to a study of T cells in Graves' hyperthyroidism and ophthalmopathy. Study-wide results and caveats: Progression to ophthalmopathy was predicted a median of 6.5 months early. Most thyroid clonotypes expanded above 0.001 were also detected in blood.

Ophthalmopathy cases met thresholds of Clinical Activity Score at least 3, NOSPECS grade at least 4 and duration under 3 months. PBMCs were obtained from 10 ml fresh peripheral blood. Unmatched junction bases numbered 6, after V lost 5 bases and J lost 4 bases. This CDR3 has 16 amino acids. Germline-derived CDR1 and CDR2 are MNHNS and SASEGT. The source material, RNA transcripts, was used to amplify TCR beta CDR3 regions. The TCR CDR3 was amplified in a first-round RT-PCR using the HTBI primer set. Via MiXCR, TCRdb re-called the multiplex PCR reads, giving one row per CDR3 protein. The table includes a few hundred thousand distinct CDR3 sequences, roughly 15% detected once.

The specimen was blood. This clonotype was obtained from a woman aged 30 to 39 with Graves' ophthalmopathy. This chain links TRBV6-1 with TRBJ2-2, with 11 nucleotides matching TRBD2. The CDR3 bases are TGTGCCAGCAGTACTAGCGGGGGCGCGTTCACCGGGGAGCTGTTTTTT. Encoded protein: CASSTSGGAFTGELFF.